This paragraph reports one T cell receptor beta chain. This clone was counted only a few times. It has no known antigen specificity. No much larger clonotype is one base removed from it; base qualities were not supplied. Related transplant donors provided blood samples for TCR beta sequencing. Using Nuclei Lysis Solution, genomic DNA was extracted from unfractionated peripheral blood mononuclear cells that were either fresh or cryopreserved. The data were taken from a study of T cell clonotyping in hematopoietic cell transplantation (dated by TCRdb to the early 2020s). Broadly, across the study: A total of 130 to 150 blood samples were gathered in the study from a few dozen consecutive transplant recipients along with their related donors. Recruitment of patients was conducted between late 2015 and January 2017, and follow-up was continued until late 2020 or death. Study-wide conclusions, independent of this receptor: Recipient TCR diversity fell after transplant, with pathologically expanded clonotypes rising progressively from day 30 to day 180. The sample size was limited, and CD4 and CD8 repertoire contributions could not be separated because cells were not sorted. Broader posttransplant TCR repertoire diversity was predicted by donor and pretransplant recipient Inverse Simpson Index values. Overlap with donor repertoires was found for only a small fraction of recipient repertoires, with over 95% found to appear de novo at the given depth.

The CDR3 has 12 amino acids, counting the end cysteine and phenylalanine. The retained sequence is limited to the CDR3, 36 bases, with the frame set at the first base. The germline V gene encodes CDR1 LNHDA and CDR2 SQIVND (reference sequence). V is clipped by 6 bases and J by 6 bases, and the sequence between their germline boundaries is 11 bases long. With the immunoSEQ assay, which is a bias-controlled multiplex PCR relying on V- and J-specific primers, TCR beta CDR3 regions were amplified from genomic DNA. A second PCR step added a proprietary barcode and Illumina adapter sequences to the CDR3 amplicons. An Illumina MiSeq instrument was used for sequencing of the CDR3 libraries. Turning to the authors' computational methods: immunoSEQ Analyzer 3.0 was used for export and quality control, with R Bioconductor and Immunarch used for downstream analyses. Only productive rearrangements within the normalized downsampled data set were used in the calculation of repertoire metrics. Clonotypes larger than 5 templates in the normalized cohort were defined as pathologically expanded. The Inverse Simpson Index served as the measure of repertoire diversity. To capture all clonotypes, the CMV-specificity analyses were run on the non-normalized data set. TCRdb carries this immuneACCESS record with in-frame sequences only. Its versions omit some clonotypes, under half of them owing to an unresolved V gene in the studies checked, with the rest unexplained. D and trimming come from the DNA, and the V and J calls and clone size come from that table. Across this sample there are under 20,000 clones, with around 90% seen only once. 2.5% to 3% of the sample belongs to the ten largest clones.

This TCR derives from a man in his fifties in good health. Some clones in this sample may be carry-over from other donors' samples. The sequencing sample was made of peripheral blood mononuclear cells. The chain uses TRBV19 and TRBJ1-2, with TRBD1 perhaps the D gene, on 5 matching bases. The DNA is as follows: TGTGCCAGTAGCATCACGGGACATGGCTACACCTTC. Translated, this is CASSITGHGYTF.